These 28 T cell receptor beta chains were all obtained from the same sample, sequenced in a study of blood T cell repertoires in COVID-19. Some clones are missing from TCRdb's copy, which holds only in-frame ones; the method was immunoSEQ multiplex PCR. Of some 180,000 clones listed, about 86% are singletons. The sample comprised peripheral blood. These TCRs come from an older woman who had recovered from COVID-19.

This chain uses TRBV7-3 with TRBJ2-6; D is undetermined. Looked up from germline, CDR1 is SGHTA and CDR2 is FQGTGA. The CDR3 covers 16 residues. V was trimmed by 5 bases and J by 3 bases, leaving 14 bases between them. The CDR3 bases are TGTGCCAGCAGCCCAGGAAGCCTTCTTGGGGCCAACGTCCTGACTTTC. Translated, it gives CASSPGSLLGANVLTF.

DNA of the CDR3: TGCAGCGTTGAGTCGGGAAGAGGTGAGACCCAGTACTTC. Translating it yields CSVESGRGETQYF. This chain connects TRBV29-1 to TRBJ2-5; a weak D match, TRBD2 (5 bases). The CDR3 totals 13 residues. Trimming removed 3 bases at V and 5 bases at J, with 13 bases between. The germline V gene has CDR1 SQVTM and CDR2 ANQGSEA.

This sequence joins TRBV10-2 and TRBJ2-2; TRBD1 aligns across 11 bases. V lost 10 bases and J lost 1; bases outside the gene matches: 5. The CDR3 length is 15 residues. Germline CDR1 WSHSY, CDR2 SAAADI. The CDR3 DNA follows: TGCGCCACCCGGACAGGGGGCGAGAACACCGGGGAGCTGTTTTTT. This codes for CATRTGGENTGELFF.

The CDR3 spells CASSPRNRVFLAGELFF. The DNA of the CDR3 is TGCGCCAGCAGCCCAAGAAACAGGGTGTTTTTGGCCGGGGAGCTGTTTTTT. The chain has TRBV5-1 and TRBJ2-2; weak D call: TRBD1 (6 bases). The germline V gene has CDR1 SGHRS and CDR2 YFSETQ. The CDR3 is 17 amino acids. Trimming took off 4 bases at V and 6 bases at J, with 22 bases between the two ends.

J is TRBJ1-1 and V is TRBV18; no clear D gene. The CDR3 extends over 13 amino acids. Germline V gives CDR1 KGHSH, CDR2 LQKENI. V was clipped by 6 bases and J by 1 base, with 9 bases between them. The CDR3 bases are TGTGCCAGCTCCCCGCGGCGGAACACTGAAGCTTTCTTT. It is translated as CASSPRRNTEAFF. The full variable domain, rest sourced from reference TRBV18 and TRBJ1-1, is NAGVMQNPRHLVRRRGQEARLRCSPMKGHSHVYWYRQLPEEGLKFMVYLQKENIIDESGMPKERFSAEFPKEGPSILRIQQVVRGDSAAYFCASSPRRNTEAFFGQGTRLTVV.

CDR3 in DNA: TGTGCCAGCAGCCCTCTGGAGACCCAGTACTTC. Protein product: CASSPLETQYF. The rearrangement links TRBV6-2 or TRBV6-3 to TRBJ2-5; D ambiguous. Per germline, CDR1 MNHEY and CDR2 SVGEGT. Trimming shortened V by 6 bases and J by 5 bases, and 7 bases separated the two germline ends. This CDR3 contains 11 residues.

The V and J genes are TRBV19 and TRBJ2-1; 7 bases agree with TRBD2. The CDR3 has 15 amino acids. Germline values: CDR1 LNHDA, CDR2 SQIVND (reference sequence). V lost 5 bases and J lost 1; bases outside the gene matches: 5. In DNA, the CDR3 is TGTGCCAGTAGTCTTGAGCGGGGTTCCTACAATGAGCAGTTCTTC. It yields the protein CASSLERGSYNEQFF.

J is TRBJ2-2 and V is TRBV2; 7 bases map to TRBD1. CDR3 length: 15 amino acids. V lost 6 bases and J lost 4; bases outside the gene matches: 8. Germline CDR1 and CDR2: SNHLY and FYNNEI. CDR3 in amino acids: CASRINGDSTGELFF. The DNA for the CDR3 is TGTGCCAGCAGAATTAACGGGGACAGCACCGGGGAGCTGTTTTTT.

This clone was counted only a few times. The CDR3 coding sequence is TGTGCCAGTAGTCCGTGGGACAATTACGAGCAGTACTTC. This translates into CASSPWDNYEQYF. The V gene is TRBV19, the J gene TRBJ2-7, with D tentatively TRBD1 (6 bases). This CDR3 has 13 amino acids. V shed 5 bases and J shed 4 bases, with 12 bases lying between them. The germline gives CDR1 LNHDA, CDR2 SQIVND (reference sequence).

The rearrangement links TRBV18 to TRBJ2-7, with TRBD2 matching 11 bases. V shed 3 bases and J 6 bases; nucleotides not matched to a gene: 7. Germline V lookup: CDR1 KGHSH, CDR2 LQKENI. The CDR3 consists of 15 residues. This chain's CDR3 is CASSPSGRALGEQYF. The CDR3 DNA reads as TGTGCCAGCTCACCTAGCGGGAGGGCCTTAGGCGAGCAGTACTTC.

The rearrangement links TRBV10-3 to TRBJ2-7; D might be TRBD2 (6 bases). Trimming stripped 8 bases from V and 0 bases from J, with 14 bases between. The CDR3 is 14 amino acids. In germline, CDR1 is ENHRY, CDR2 SYGVKD. CDR3 sequence (DNA): TGTGCCATCTCCGGGGGTCTGACCTCCTACGAGCAGTACTTC. Its translation is CAISGGLTSYEQYF.

This clone was seen a handful of times. The CDR3 spells CASSLLQGVTEAFF. Written as DNA, the CDR3 is TGTGCCAGCAGCCTGCTGCAGGGTGTGACTGAAGCTTTCTTT. J is TRBJ1-1 and V is TRBV7-9; tentatively, D is TRBD1 (5 bases). Germline CDR1 is SEHNR and CDR2 is FQNEAQ (reference sequence). V lost 5 bases to trimming and J lost 5 bases, with 15 bases between them. The CDR3 has 14 residues.

V gene TRBV6-2 or TRBV6-3 combines with J gene TRBJ2-7; the match to TRBD1 covers 7 bases. J lost 7 bases, V lost 6 bases, and 12 bases had no gene match. The CDR3 contains 14 residues. From germline, CDR1 is MNHEY and CDR2 SVGEGT. The chain's CDR3 is CASSPTGPQGEQYF. In DNA, the CDR3 is TGTGCCAGCAGCCCGACAGGGCCCCAAGGGGAGCAGTACTTC.

This chain uses TRBV7-3 with TRBJ2-2, with D unresolved. The CDR3 covers 12 residues. V lost 5 bases to trimming and J lost 8 bases, with 9 bases between them. Germline V gene data show CDR1 as SGHTA and CDR2 as FQGTGA. The DNA for the CDR3 is TGTGCCAGCAGCACTTTTCGAGGGGAGCTGTTTTTT. Amino acids: CASSTFRGELFF.

This sequence joins TRBV3-1 (or the pseudogene TRBV3-2) and TRBJ2-1; possible D gene TRBD2, 6 bases. Deletions cut 3 bases from V and 0 bases from J, with 18 bases between. CDR1 and CDR2 (germline): LGHDT, YNNKEL (reference sequence). CDR3 length equals 18 residues. In nucleotides, the CDR3 is TGTGCCAGCAGCCACAGGGCTGGGGGGTTCAGCTCCTACAATGAGCAGTTCTTC. Translation: CASSHRAGGFSSYNEQFF.

This sequence joins TRBV6-5 and TRBJ1-2; 10 bases are shared with TRBD1. Germline trimming cut 6 bases from V and 8 bases from J; bases unmatched to any gene: 9. The CDR3 is made up of 14 amino acids. The germline V gene has CDR1 MNHEY and CDR2 SVGAGI. In nucleotides, the CDR3 is TGTGCCAGCAGGGAGACAGGGGGCCAACGGGGCTACACCTTC. Translating it yields CASRETGGQRGYTF.

The chain carries TRBV20-1 and TRBJ2-3, with unresolved D. Trimming left V 3 bases short and J 14 bases short, with 12 bases between. This CDR3 spans 10 amino acids. Germline V CDR1 and CDR2: DFQATT, SNEGSKA (reference sequence). CDR3 DNA sequence: TGCAGTGCTAGTGTTGCGGTTCCGTATTTT. Encoded protein: CSASVAVPYF.

The chain couples TRBV12-3 or TRBV12-4 to TRBJ2-3; D call uncertain. The CDR3 consists of 11 residues. The V gene lost 4 bases and the J gene lost 3 bases, with 2 bases spanning the gap. CDR3 in DNA: TGTGCCAGCAGTTCGACAGATACGCAGTATTTT. Translated, it gives CASSSTDTQYF.

J is TRBJ2-6 and V is TRBV18; no clear D. The CDR3 sequence is 14 residues long. The V gene's germline CDR1 is KGHSH and CDR2 LQKENI. The V gene lost 3 bases and the J gene lost 3 bases, with 6 bases spanning the gap. CDR3 residues: CASSPSLGANVLTF. CDR3 bases: TGTGCCAGCTCACCTTCCCTTGGGGCCAACGTCCTGACTTTC.

This clone showed up just a few times. The chain carries TRBV7-9 and TRBJ2-7, with a weak D call TRBD1 (5 bases). The CDR3 extends over 14 amino acids. Deletions cut 1 base from V and 1 base from J, with 8 bases between. CDR1 and CDR2 (germline): SEHNR, FQNEAQ (reference sequence). CDR3 DNA: TGTGCCAGCAGCTTAGGCAGGGTTTCCTACGAGCAGTACTTC. Protein product: CASSLGRVSYEQYF.

The chain uses TRBV11-2 and TRBJ1-2; unclear D gene. The germline V and J ends were trimmed by 3 bases and 3 bases, with 8 bases remaining between them. The CDR3 contains 13 residues. CDR1 and CDR2 from the germline V gene are SGHAT and FQNNGV. In nucleotides, the CDR3 is TGTGCCAGCAGCTTGGCGGAGTACTATGGCTACACCTTC. The encoded protein is CASSLAEYYGYTF.

The chain has TRBV7-9 and TRBJ1-2, with TRBD1 as a possible D gene (5 bases). The germline V and J ends were trimmed by 5 bases and 3 bases, with 10 bases remaining between them. Per germline, CDR1 SEHNR and CDR2 FQNEAQ (reference sequence). The CDR3 extends over 13 amino acids. The CDR3 DNA is TGTGCCAGCAGCCAGGAGGGGTACTATGGCTACACCTTC. This translates into CASSQEGYYGYTF.

The J gene is TRBJ2-2, the V gene TRBV7-3, with 10 bases aligning to TRBD2. V was clipped by 5 bases and J by 4 bases; unmatched bases: 4. The length of the CDR3 is 15 residues. Germline values: CDR1 SGHTA, CDR2 FQGTGA. CDR3 in amino acids: CASSPGLAVTGELFF. CDR3 bases: TGTGCCAGCAGCCCCGGACTAGCGGTCACCGGGGAGCTGTTTTTT.

The V gene is TRBV3-1 (or the pseudogene TRBV3-2), the J gene TRBJ2-5, with 10 bases aligning to TRBD1. From germline, CDR1 is LGHDT and CDR2 YNNKEL (reference sequence). There are 15 residues in the CDR3. The V segment lost 4 bases and the J segment 3 bases; nucleotides outside the gene matches: 5. The CDR3 region is CASSLPTGGEETQYF. Written as DNA, the CDR3 is TGTGCCAGCAGCCTCCCGACAGGGGGCGAAGAGACCCAGTACTTC.

V gene TRBV18 combines with J gene TRBJ1-1; a possible D gene is TRBD1 (6 bases). The length of the CDR3 is 14 residues. The V and J ends lost 5 bases and 0 bases respectively, with 10 bases between them. Germline CDR1 reads KGHSH; CDR2 reads LQKENI. In nucleotides, the CDR3 is TGTGCCAGCTCAACCAGGGGAATGAACACTGAAGCTTTCTTT. It specifies CASSTRGMNTEAFF.

This chain joins TRBV6-5 and TRBJ2-6; tentative D call: TRBD2 (5 bases). V was pared by 8 bases and J by 0 bases, with 11 bases between. The germline gives CDR1 MNHEY, CDR2 SVGAGI. The length of the CDR3 is 15 residues. The CDR3 nucleotides read TGTGCCAGCGCCCCCCGGGGCTCTGGGGCCAACGTCCTGACTTTC. It translates to CASAPRGSGANVLTF.

The table lists this clone with a count of one. The chain joins TRBV29-1 to TRBJ2-2; 9 bases match TRBD1. V gave up 7 bases and J gave up 4 bases; unmatched junction bases: 7. Germline V gives CDR1 SQVTM, CDR2 ANQGSEA. The CDR3 loop spans 14 amino acids. The CDR3 DNA follows: TGCAGCGCTACGGGGGACAGGGTCACCGGGGAGCTGTTTTTT. Residues: CSATGDRVTGELFF.

V gene TRBV19 combines with J gene TRBJ1-5; D perhaps matches TRBD1 (6 bases). The ends were cut back, 5 bases at V and 0 bases at J, with 17 bases in the middle. CDR1 and CDR2 from the germline V gene are LNHDA and SQIVND (reference sequence). This CDR3 contains 17 residues. CDR3 sequence (DNA): TGTGCCAGTAGTCAATCGGACAGCTTCTATAGCAATCAGCCCCAGCATTTT. Encoded protein: CASSQSDSFYSNQPQHF. Drawing the rest from reference TRBV19 and TRBJ1-5, the complete variable domain is DGGITQSPKYLFRKEGQNVTLSCEQNLNHDAMYWYRQDPGQGLRLIYYSQIVNDFQKGDIAEGYSVSREKKESFPLTVTSAQKNPTAFYLCASSQSDSFYSNQPQHFGDGTRLSIL.